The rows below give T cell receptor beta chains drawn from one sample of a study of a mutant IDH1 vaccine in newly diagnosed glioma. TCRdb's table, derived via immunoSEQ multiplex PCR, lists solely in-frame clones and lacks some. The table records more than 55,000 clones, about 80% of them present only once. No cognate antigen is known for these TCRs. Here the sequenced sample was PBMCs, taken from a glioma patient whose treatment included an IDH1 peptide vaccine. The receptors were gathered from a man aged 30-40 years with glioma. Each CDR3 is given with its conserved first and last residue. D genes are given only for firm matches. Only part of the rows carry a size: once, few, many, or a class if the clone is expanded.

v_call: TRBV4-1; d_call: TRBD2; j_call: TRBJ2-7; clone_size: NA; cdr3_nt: TGCGCCAGCAGCCGGGTACCGGGACTAGCAGCCTACGAGCAGTACTTC; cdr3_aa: CASSRVPGLAAYEQYF
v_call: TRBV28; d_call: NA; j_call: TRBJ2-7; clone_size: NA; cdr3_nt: TGTGCCAGCAGTTTATGGGAGCGGGTTTCTCCTAGCAAGCAGTACTTC; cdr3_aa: CASSLWERVSPSKQYF
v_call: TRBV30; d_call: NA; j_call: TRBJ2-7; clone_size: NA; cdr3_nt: TGTGCCTGTCTCGATGGGTACGAGCAGTACTTC; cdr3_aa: CACLDGYEQYF
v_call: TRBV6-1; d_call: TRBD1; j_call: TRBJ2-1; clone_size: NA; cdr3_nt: TGTGCCAGCAGTCATACCGGGACAGGGGGCAATGAGCAGTTCTTC; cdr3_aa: CASSHTGTGGNEQFF
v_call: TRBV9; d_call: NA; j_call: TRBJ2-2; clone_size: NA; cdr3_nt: TGTGCCAGCAGCGTAGTTAAAGGGACCCCCGGGGAGACCGGGGAGCTGTTTTTT; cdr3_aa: CASSVVKGTPGETGELFF
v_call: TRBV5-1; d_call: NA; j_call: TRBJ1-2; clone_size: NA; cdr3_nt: TGCGCCAGCAGCTTTGGACAGAACTATGGCTACACCTTC; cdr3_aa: CASSFGQNYGYTF
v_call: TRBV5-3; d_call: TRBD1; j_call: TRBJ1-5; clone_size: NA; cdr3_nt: TGTGCCAGAAGCCCGCCCACAGGGGTTACCAATCAGCCCCAGCATTTT; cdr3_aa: CARSPPTGVTNQPQHF
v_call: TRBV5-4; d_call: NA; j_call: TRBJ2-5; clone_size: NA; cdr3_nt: TGTGCCAGCAGCTTGGCCGGGGGCCGGGAGACCCAGTACTTC; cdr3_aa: CASSLAGGRETQYF
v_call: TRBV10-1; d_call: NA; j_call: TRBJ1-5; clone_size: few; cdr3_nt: TGCGCCAGCAGACCCAACCTATATAGCAATCAGCCCCAGCATTTT; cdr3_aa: CASRPNLYSNQPQHF
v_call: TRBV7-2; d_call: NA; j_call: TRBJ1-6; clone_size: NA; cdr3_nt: TGTGCCAGCGAGCAGGCAAATAATTCACCCCTCCACTTT; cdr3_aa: CASEQANNSPLHF
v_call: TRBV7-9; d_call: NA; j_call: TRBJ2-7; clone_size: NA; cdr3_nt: TGTGCCAGCAGCTTAGATCCGGGACACGGGGGTGGTCGTGAGCAGTACTTC; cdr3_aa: CASSLDPGHGGGREQYF
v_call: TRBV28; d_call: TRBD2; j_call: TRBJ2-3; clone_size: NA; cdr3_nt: TGTGCCAGCAGCATGCCCTGGGCTAGCGGGATGGGGACAGATACGCAGTATTTT; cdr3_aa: CASSMPWASGMGTDTQYF
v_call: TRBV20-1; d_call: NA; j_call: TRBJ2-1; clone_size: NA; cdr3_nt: TGCAGTGCACCCTCCTACAATGAGCAGTTCTTC; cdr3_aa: CSAPSYNEQFF
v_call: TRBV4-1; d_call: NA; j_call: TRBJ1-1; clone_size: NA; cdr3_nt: TGCGCCAGCAGCCAAGTTGAGGGGAACACTGAAGCTTTCTTT; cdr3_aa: CASSQVEGNTEAFF
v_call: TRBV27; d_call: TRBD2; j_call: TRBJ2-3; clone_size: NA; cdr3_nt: TGTGCCAGCAGTCCAGGGACTAGCGGGGGCACAGATACGCAGTATTTT; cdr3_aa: CASSPGTSGGTDTQYF
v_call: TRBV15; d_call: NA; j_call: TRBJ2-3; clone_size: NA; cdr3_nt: TGTGCCACCAGCAGAGGAAGGACCACAGATACGCAGTATTTT; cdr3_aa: CATSRGRTTDTQYF
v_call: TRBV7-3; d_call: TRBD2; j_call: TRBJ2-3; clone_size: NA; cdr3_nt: TGTGCCAGCAGACCACTAGCGGGAGGAATAGATACGCAGTATTTT; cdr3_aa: CASRPLAGGIDTQYF
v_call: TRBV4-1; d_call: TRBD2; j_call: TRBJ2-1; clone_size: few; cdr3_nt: TGCGCCAGCAGCCCCCGGGGTAGCGGGGGGGACAATGAGCAGTTCTTC; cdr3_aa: CASSPRGSGGDNEQFF
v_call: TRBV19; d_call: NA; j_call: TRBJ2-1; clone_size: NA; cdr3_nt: TGTGCCAGTAGTTTGGGGGGGGCTGGTTTCGATGAGCAGTTCTTC; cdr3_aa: CASSLGGAGFDEQFF
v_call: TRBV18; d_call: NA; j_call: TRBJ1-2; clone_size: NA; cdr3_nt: TGTGCCAGTCCAGTAATAGACAGTACGACCGCTAACTATGGCTACACCTTC; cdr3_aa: CASPVIDSTTANYGYTF
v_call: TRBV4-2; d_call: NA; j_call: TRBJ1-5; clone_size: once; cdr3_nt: TGTGCCAGCAGCCAAGCCTTAAATCCCAGGGGTGGGGAGCCCCAGCATTTT; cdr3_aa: CASSQALNPRGGEPQHF
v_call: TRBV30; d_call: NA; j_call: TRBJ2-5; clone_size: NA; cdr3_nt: TGTGCCTGCTCAGGCCCCACTAGGAGGGAGACCCAGTACTTC; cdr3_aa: CACSGPTRRETQYF
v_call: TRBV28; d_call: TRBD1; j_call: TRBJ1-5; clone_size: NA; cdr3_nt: TGTGCCAGCAGACCTACAGGGGAGACCCAGCATTTT; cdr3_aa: CASRPTGETQHF
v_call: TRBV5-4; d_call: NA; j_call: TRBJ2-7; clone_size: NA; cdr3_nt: TGTGCCAGCAGCTTGGACACCCGCCACGAGCAGTACTTC; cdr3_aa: CASSLDTRHEQYF
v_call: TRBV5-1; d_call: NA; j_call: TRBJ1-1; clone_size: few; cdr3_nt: TGCGCCAGCAGCTTGGGGCAGGGGCTGGCTGAAGCTTTCTTT; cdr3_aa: CASSLGQGLAEAFF
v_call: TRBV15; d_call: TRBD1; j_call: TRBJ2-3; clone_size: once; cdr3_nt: TGTGCCACCAGCAGAGATCAACAGGGGGCAACAGATACGCAGTATTTT; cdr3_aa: CATSRDQQGATDTQYF
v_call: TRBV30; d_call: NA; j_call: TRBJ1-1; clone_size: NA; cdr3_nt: TGTGCCTGGAGTGTACAGCCGAACACTGAAGCTTTCTTT; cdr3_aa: CAWSVQPNTEAFF
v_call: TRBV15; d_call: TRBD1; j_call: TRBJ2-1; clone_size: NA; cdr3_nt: TGTGCCACCAGCAGATCCCCGGGACAGGGAGACAATGAGCAGTTCTTC; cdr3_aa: CATSRSPGQGDNEQFF
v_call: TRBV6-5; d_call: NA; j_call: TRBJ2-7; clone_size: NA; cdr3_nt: TGTGCCAGCAGTTACTCCCGGTCCTACGAGCAGTACTTC; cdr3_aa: CASSYSRSYEQYF
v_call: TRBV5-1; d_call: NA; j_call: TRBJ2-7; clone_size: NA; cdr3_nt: TGCGCCAGCAGCTTGGCGGTTGAGGGCGAGCAGTACTTC; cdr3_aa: CASSLAVEGEQYF
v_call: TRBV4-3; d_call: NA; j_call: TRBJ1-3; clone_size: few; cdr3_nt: TGCGCCAGCAGTTCCAGACAGGATCTAGCGATATATTTT; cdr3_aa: CASSSRQDLAIYF
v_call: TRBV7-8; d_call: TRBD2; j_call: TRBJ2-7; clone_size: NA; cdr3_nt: TGTGCCAGCAGCCGAGGAACCAGCGGGACTAACTACGAGCAGTACTTC; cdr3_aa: CASSRGTSGTNYEQYF
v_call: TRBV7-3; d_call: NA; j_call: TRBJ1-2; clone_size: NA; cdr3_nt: TGTGCCAGCAGCTTAACTCAAGACGAGGGGCTAAGGGATGGCTACACCTTC; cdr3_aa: CASSLTQDEGLRDGYTF
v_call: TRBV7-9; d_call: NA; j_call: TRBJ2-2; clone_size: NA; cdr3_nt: TGTGCCAGCAGTCCCATCGCGAACACCGGGGAGCTGTTTTTT; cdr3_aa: CASSPIANTGELFF
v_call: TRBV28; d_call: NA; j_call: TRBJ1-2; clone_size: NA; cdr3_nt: TGTGCCAGCAGCTACCCCTACTATCGGACAGTAAGACCTTCGCGGGTGAACTATGGCTACACCTTC; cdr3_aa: CASSYPYYRTVRPSRVNYGYTF
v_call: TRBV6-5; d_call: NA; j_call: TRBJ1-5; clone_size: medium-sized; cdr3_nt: TGTGCCAGCAGTTGGGCAGGGGGCAATCAGCCCCAGCATTTT; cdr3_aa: CASSWAGGNQPQHF
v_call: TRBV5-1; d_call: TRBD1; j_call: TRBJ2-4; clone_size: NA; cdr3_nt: TGCGCCAGCAGCCTCGGACAGGGAAGAAGCATTCAGTACTTC; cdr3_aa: CASSLGQGRSIQYF
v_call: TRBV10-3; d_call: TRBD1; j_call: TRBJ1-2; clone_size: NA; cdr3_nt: TGTGCCATCAGTGGGACAGGGGATGGCTACACCTTC; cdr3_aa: CAISGTGDGYTF
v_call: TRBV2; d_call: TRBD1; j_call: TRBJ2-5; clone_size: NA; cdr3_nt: TGTGCCAGCAGTGGGGGACAGACCTACCAAGAGACCCAGTACTTC; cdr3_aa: CASSGGQTYQETQYF
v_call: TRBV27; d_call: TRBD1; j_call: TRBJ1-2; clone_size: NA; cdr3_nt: TGTGCCAGCAGTCTAAACGGGAGGGACAGGGGGCGCGGCTACACCTTC; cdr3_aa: CASSLNGRDRGRGYTF
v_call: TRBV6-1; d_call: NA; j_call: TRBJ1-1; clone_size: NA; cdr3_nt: TGTGCCAGCAGTCAAAGTCTAGGGGCTTTCTTT; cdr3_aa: CASSQSLGAFF
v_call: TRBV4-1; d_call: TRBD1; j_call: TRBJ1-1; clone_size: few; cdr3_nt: TGCGCCAGCAGCCAAGGTCGGGACAGGGAAGCTTTCTTT; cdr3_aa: CASSQGRDREAFF
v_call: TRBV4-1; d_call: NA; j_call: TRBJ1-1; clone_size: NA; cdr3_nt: TGCGCCAGCAGCTTTCGGGCCAGTAACAATATGAACACTGAAGCTTTCTTT; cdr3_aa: CASSFRASNNMNTEAFF
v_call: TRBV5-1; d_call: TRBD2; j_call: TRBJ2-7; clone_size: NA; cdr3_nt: TGCGCCAGCAGCCCGGAGCGGGGGCCTCTCTACGAGCAGTACTTC; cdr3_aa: CASSPERGPLYEQYF
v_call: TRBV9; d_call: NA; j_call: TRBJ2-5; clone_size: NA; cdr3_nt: TGTGCCAGCAGCGTAGGGGGCCAAGAGACCCAGTACTTC; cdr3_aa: CASSVGGQETQYF
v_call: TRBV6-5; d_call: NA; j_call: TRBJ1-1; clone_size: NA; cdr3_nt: TGTGCCAGCAGCCGACCTATGAACACTGAAGCTTTCTTT; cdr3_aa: CASSRPMNTEAFF
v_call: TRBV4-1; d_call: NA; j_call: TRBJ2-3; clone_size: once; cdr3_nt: TGCGCCAGCAGCCAAGTAACGGCTAGTCCACCGTATTTT; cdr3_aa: CASSQVTASPPYF
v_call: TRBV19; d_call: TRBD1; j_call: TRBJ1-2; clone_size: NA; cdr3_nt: TGTGCCAGTAGAGGAACGGGACAGGGGGTCTACACCTTC; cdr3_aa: CASRGTGQGVYTF
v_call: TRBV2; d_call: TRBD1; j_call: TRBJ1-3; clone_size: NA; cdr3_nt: TGTGCCAGCAGCGACTTACAGGGGAGAGGAAACACCATATATTTT; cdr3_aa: CASSDLQGRGNTIYF
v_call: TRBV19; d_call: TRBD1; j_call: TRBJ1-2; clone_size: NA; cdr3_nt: TGTGCCAGTAGTTCCGGACAGGGAAGCGGCTACACCTTC; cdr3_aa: CASSSGQGSGYTF
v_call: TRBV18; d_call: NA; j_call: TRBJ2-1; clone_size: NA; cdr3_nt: TGTGCCAGCTCAGAGTATGGGGGGACCTCCTACAATGAGCAGTTCTTC; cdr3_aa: CASSEYGGTSYNEQFF
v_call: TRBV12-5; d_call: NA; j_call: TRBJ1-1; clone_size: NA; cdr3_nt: TGTGCTAGTGGTTTGAATGGTGAAGCTTTCTTT; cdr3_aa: CASGLNGEAFF
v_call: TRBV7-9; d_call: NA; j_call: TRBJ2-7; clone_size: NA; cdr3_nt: TGTGCCAGCAGCTCACAGGGTTACGAGCAGTACTTC; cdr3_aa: CASSSQGYEQYF
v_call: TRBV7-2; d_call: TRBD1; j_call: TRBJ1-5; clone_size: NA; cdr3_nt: TGTGCCAGCAGAGGACAGGGGGCCATTCAGCCCCAGCATTTT; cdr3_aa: CASRGQGAIQPQHF
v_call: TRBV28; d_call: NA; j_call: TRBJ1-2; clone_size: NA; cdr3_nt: TGTGCCAGCAGTTTAGAAGATCTCTATGGCTACACCTTC; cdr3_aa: CASSLEDLYGYTF